The 22 T cell receptor beta chains given below trace back to one sample, sequenced in a study of T-cell reconstitution after alpha-beta-depleted transplantation in children. Preparation of the TCRbeta library used unique molecular identifiers. One entry per CDR3 protein results from TCRdb running MiXCR on the PCR reads. The sample has under 750,000 distinct CDR3 sequences, 20% to 25% seen once. The sample here was PBMCs, mostly from graft donor cells, taken 360 days after TCRalphabeta/CD19-depleted stem cell transplant. These receptors came from a boy younger than two who had a stem cell transplant for acute myeloid leukemia, so the T cells may come from the graft donor.

This clonotype was observed a handful of times. The rearrangement uses TRBV29-1 and TRBJ1-1, with D tentatively TRBD1 (5 bases). V shed 7 bases and J shed 4 bases, with 19 bases lying between them. Germline lookup yields CDR1 SQVTM and CDR2 ANQGSEA. The CDR3 runs to 14 residues. DNA of the CDR3: TGCAGCGCCTTGGGGGGTCGGGTCGGCACTGAAGCTTTCTTT. Protein: CSALGGRVGTEAFF.

V is TRBV20-1 and J is TRBJ2-7; D is perhaps TRBD2 (6 bases). CDR1 and CDR2 (germline): DFQATT, SNEGSKA (reference sequence). Deletions cut 0 bases from V and 1 base from J, with 16 bases between. The CDR3 runs to 16 residues. As DNA, the CDR3 is TGCAGTGCTAGAGAGGCCGGAGGGGATTCGTCCTACGAGCAGTACTTC. Its translation: CSAREAGGDSSYEQYF.

This clonotype was detected many times. DNA for the CDR3: TGTGCCAGCAGCTTAGCCCGCAATCAGCCCCAGCATTTT. Protein product: CASSLARNQPQHF. The chain has TRBV7-2 and TRBJ1-5; no clear D. V gave up 0 bases and J gave up 2 bases, with 2 bases separating them. Germline V lookup: CDR1 SGHTA, CDR2 FQGNSA. CDR3 length: 13 residues.

The V call is TRBV11-2, the J call TRBJ2-7; TRBD1 or TRBD2 may be the D gene (5 bases each). This CDR3 has 14 residues. V was cut by 1 base and J by 3 bases, with 10 bases left in between. Germline CDR1 reads SGHAT; CDR2 reads FQNNGV. The CDR3 bases are TGTGCCAGCAGCTTAGGTGGGGGTGACTACGAGCAGTACGTC. Amino acids: CASSLGGGDYEQYV.

This clonotype has a count of ten or more. V is TRBV7-6 and J is TRBJ1-4; D is ambiguous. Germline V gene data show CDR1 as SGHVS and CDR2 as FNYEAQ. V lost 4 bases to trimming and J lost 7 bases, with 22 bases between them. The length of the CDR3 is 17 residues. CDR3 nucleotide sequence: TGTGCCAGCAGCTCAACCTTCTTGGGCGTTGGTGGTGAAAAACTGTTTTTT. Translated, it gives CASSSTFLGVGGEKLFF.

The chain uses TRBV2 and TRBJ1-1; TRBD1 matches at 7 bases. With V trimmed by 6 bases and J by 1 base, 8 bases remained unmatched. CDR3 length: 15 amino acids. Germline V gives CDR1 SNHLY, CDR2 FYNNEI. CDR3 sequence reads: CASRITGQSNTEAFF. In nucleotides, the CDR3 is TGTGCCAGCAGAATAACGGGACAGTCGAACACTGAAGCTTTCTTT.

Ten or more counts support this clonotype. The CDR3 DNA sequence: TGTGCCAGCAGCCAAAGGTCCCACAGCCAAGAGACCCAGTACTTC. Translating it yields CASSQRSHSQETQYF. The chain combines TRBV3-1 with TRBJ2-5; D is unclear. Germline CDR1 is LGHDT and CDR2 is YNNKEL (reference sequence). Between the trimmed V and J ends, which lost 2 bases and 1 base, there was a span of 11 bases. CDR3 size: 15 residues.

The rearrangement uses TRBV11-2 and TRBJ1-1; D might be TRBD1 (5 bases). The CDR3 length is 14 residues. Trimming took off 1 base at V and 6 bases at J, with 12 bases between the two ends. Germline V lookup: CDR1 SGHAT, CDR2 FQNNGV. CDR3 sequence (DNA): TGTGCCAGCAGCTTAGTCTCGTGGGGGGCTGAAGCTTTCTTT. This gives the protein CASSLVSWGAEAFF. The whole variable domain, filled in from reference TRBV11-2 and TRBJ1-1, reads EAGVAQSPRYKIIEKRQSVAFWCNPISGHATLYWYQQILGQGPKLLIQFQNNGVVDDSQLPKDRFSAERLKGVDSTLKIQPAKLEDSAVYLCASSLVSWGAEAFFGQGTRLTVV.

This sequence joins TRBV11-2 and TRBJ2-5; tentative D call: TRBD1 (7 bases). This CDR3 contains 19 residues. Germline V gene data show CDR1 as SGHAT and CDR2 as FQNNGV. V was trimmed by 2 bases and J by 5 bases, leaving 27 bases between them. The CDR3 region has the DNA TGTGCCAGCAGCTTAAAAGGGGGCCTGATGGAGGGGCTGCTGGAGACCCAGTACTTC. Translated, it gives CASSLKGGLMEGLLETQYF.

This clonotype appeared many times. The V gene is TRBV14, the J gene TRBJ1-6; possibly TRBD1 for D (6 bases). The germline V gene encodes CDR1 SGHDN and CDR2 FVKESK. This CDR3 has 15 amino acids. Trimming took 4 bases from V and 3 from J, leaving 10 bases between them. CDR3 in DNA: TGTGCCAGCAGCCCCCGACAGGTCTATAATTCACCCCTCCACTTT. Encoded protein: CASSPRQVYNSPLHF. The full variable domain, its missing parts supplied by reference TRBV14 and TRBJ1-6, is EAGVTQFPSHSVIEKGQTVTLRCDPISGHDNLYWYRRVMGKEIKFLLHFVKESKQDESGMPNNRFLAERTGGTYSTLKVQPAELEDSGVYFCASSPRQVYNSPLHFGNGTRLTVT.

This clonotype was counted between two and nine times. The V gene is TRBV5-5, the J gene TRBJ2-5; 8 bases map to TRBD2. V lost 5 bases, J lost 2 bases, and 8 bases stayed unmatched. The CDR3 has 15 residues. Germline values: CDR1 SGHKS, CDR2 YYEKEE (reference sequence). CDR3 region: CASRRIAGHQETQYF. CDR3 nucleotide sequence: TGTGCCAGCAGGAGGATAGCGGGACATCAAGAGACCCAGTACTTC. The whole variable domain, filled in from reference TRBV5-5 and TRBJ2-5, reads DAGVTQSPTHLIKTRGQQVTLRCSPISGHKSVSWYQQVLGQGPQFIFQYYEKEERGRGNFPDRFSARQFPNYSSELNVNALLLGDSALYLCASRRIAGHQETQYFGPGTRLLVL.

This clonotype was seen many times. The chain employs TRBV20-1 and TRBJ2-1; TRBD2 matches 12 bases. Germline CDR1 DFQATT, CDR2 SNEGSKA (reference sequence). CDR3 length: 15 residues. The ends lost 6 bases at V and 4 bases at J; junction bases unmatched: 7. The CDR3 reads CSAPSGGAGYNEQFF. CDR3 DNA sequence: TGCAGTGCACCTAGCGGGGGGGCCGGGTACAATGAGCAGTTCTTC.

There are a few counts of this clonotype. The chain couples TRBV19 to TRBJ2-1, with D possibly being TRBD2 (6 bases). Between the trimmed V and J ends, which lost 4 bases and 2 bases, there was a span of 9 bases. The CDR3 spans 14 residues. The germline CDR1 and CDR2 sequences are LNHDA and SQIVND (reference sequence). The CDR3 here is CASSKGRTYNEQFF. The CDR3 DNA sequence: TGTGCCAGTAGTAAAGGGAGGACCTACAATGAGCAGTTCTTC.

V is TRBV20-1 and J is TRBJ2-3; 7 positions agree with TRBD2. The CDR3 is 13 residues long. Germline V gene sequence: CDR1 DFQATT, CDR2 SNEGSKA (reference sequence). Germline trimming cut 6 bases from V and 2 bases from J; bases unmatched to any gene: 5. Here the CDR3 DNA reads TGCAGTGCCGGGCGGGGGTTCACAGATACGCAGTATTTT. It yields the protein CSAGRGFTDTQYF.

In this sample, this clonotype turned up a few times. This rearrangement joins TRBV20-1 to TRBJ2-5; D is undetermined. V lost 5 bases, J lost 1 base, and 11 bases lay in between. The germline gives CDR1 DFQATT, CDR2 SNEGSKA (reference sequence). CDR3 size: 13 residues. The CDR3 loop reads CSADQAIQETQYF. The CDR3 DNA sequence: TGCAGTGCTGACCAAGCCATCCAAGAGACCCAGTACTTC.

This clonotype showed up just a few times. At one end the junction does not follow the germline gene, possibly because of a read error. The rearrangement links TRBV20-1 to TRBJ2-1, with D maybe TRBD1 (5 bases). The CDR3 runs 15 residues. The germline V gene has CDR1 DFQATT and CDR2 SNEGSKA (reference sequence). The CDR3, as DNA: TGCAGTGCTAAACCCCTGGGGCGGTCCTCCAATGAGCAGTTCTTC. It codes for CSAKPLGRSSNEQFF.

This clonotype was detected only a few times. Mismatch with germline at one junction end may stem from a read error. The gene calls are TRBV27 and TRBJ2-1; 14 bases are a match to TRBD2. The length of the CDR3 is 17 residues. Germline CDR1 is MNHEY and CDR2 is SMNVEV (reference sequence). The CDR3 DNA sequence: TGCACCAGCAGTTCCCACTGGACTAGCGGGGGGATGGGTGAGCAGTTCTTC. This codes for CTSSSHWTSGGMGEQFF.

V and J are TRBV6-4 and TRBJ2-3, with 7 bases that match TRBD1. Per the germline V gene, CDR1 is MRHNA and CDR2 is SNTAGT. CDR3 length: 14 residues. The DNA of the CDR3 is TGTACCTTCAGTCGACAGGGCCTCACAGATACGCAGTATTTT. It specifies CTFSRQGLTDTQYF.

This clonotype was picked up many times. The CDR3 spells CSVPKRRYNEQFF. The CDR3 nucleotides are TGCAGCGTACCCAAACGCCGCTACAATGAGCAGTTCTTC. V usage is TRBV29-1 and J usage is TRBJ2-1; D not resolved. CDR1 is SQVTM and CDR2 is ANQGSEA in the germline V gene. V lost 6 bases and J 3 bases, leaving 12 bases between the germline ends. This CDR3 comprises 13 residues.

This clonotype was observed at least ten times. V is TRBV5-5 and J is TRBJ2-5; D not certain. The germline gives CDR1 SGHKS, CDR2 YYEKEE (reference sequence). V shed 0 bases and J shed 2 bases, with 11 bases lying between them. The CDR3 spans 15 residues. CDR3 coding DNA: TGTGCCAGCAGCTTGGTAAGCGCGACACAAGAGACCCAGTACTTC. Translating it yields CASSLVSATQETQYF.

The chain uses TRBV7-8 and TRBJ2-1; the match to TRBD2 covers 7 bases. Germline trimming cut 1 base from V and 2 bases from J; bases unmatched to any gene: 2. The CDR3 is 15 amino acids. Germline CDR1 is SGHVS and CDR2 is FQNEAQ. The CDR3 DNA sequence: TGTGCCAGCAGCTTAGGGACTAGGGCCTACAATGAGCAGTTCTTC. Its protein product is CASSLGTRAYNEQFF. The full variable domain, with the rest looked up from reference TRBV7-8 and TRBJ2-1, is GAGVSQSPRYKVAKRGQDVALRCDPISGHVSLFWYQQALGQGPEFLTYFQNEAQLDKSGLPSDRFFAERPEGSVSTLKIQRTQQEDSAVYLCASSLGTRAYNEQFFGPGTRLTVL.

This clonotype was observed at least ten times. The chain is built from TRBV5-1 and TRBJ2-7, with D possibly TRBD1 on 6 matching bases. Between the trimmed V and J ends, which lost 0 bases and 7 bases, there was a span of 14 bases. The CDR3 contains 14 residues. Per germline, CDR1 SGHRS and CDR2 YFSETQ. The DNA of the CDR3 is TGCGCCAGCAGCTTGGCCCTGGGGGCGCGGGAGCAGTACTTC. Translated, it gives CASSLALGAREQYF.